This T cell receptor (beta chain) derives from a study of T-cell reconstitution after alpha-beta-depleted transplantation in children. Trimming left V 6 bases short and J 5 bases short, with 10 bases between. Germline-derived CDR1 and CDR2 are MNHNY and SVGAGI (reference sequence). The CDR3 spans 12 residues. This clonotype was counted at least ten times. The library targeted TCRbeta and was prepared with unique molecular identifiers. One entry per CDR3 protein results from TCRdb running MiXCR on the PCR reads. The repertoire includes 400,000 to 500,000 distinct CDR3 sequences, approximately 10% of them detected once, and approximately 5% sits in the top ten.

The chain recombines TRBV6-6 with TRBJ1-2; D remains ambiguous. Material: PBMCs from the stem cell graft donor, obtained from the stem cell graft. This clonotype was sampled from a human donor who donated a stem cell graft to a child with acute myeloid leukemia. The CDR3 DNA sequence: TGTGCCAGCAGCCCGTCAGAGTATGGCTACACCTTC. Amino acids: CASSPSEYGYTF.